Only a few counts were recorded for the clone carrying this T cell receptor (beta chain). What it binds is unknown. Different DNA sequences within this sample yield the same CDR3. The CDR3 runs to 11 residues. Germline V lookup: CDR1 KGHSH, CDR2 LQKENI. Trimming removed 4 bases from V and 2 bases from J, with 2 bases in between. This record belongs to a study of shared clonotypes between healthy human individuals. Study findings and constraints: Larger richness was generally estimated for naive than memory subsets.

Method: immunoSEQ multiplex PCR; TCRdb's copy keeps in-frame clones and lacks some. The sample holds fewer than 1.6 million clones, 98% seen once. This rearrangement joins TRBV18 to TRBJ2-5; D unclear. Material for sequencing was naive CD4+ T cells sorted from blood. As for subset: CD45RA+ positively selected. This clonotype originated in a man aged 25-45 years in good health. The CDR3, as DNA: TGTGCCAGCTCACTACAAGAGACCCAGTACTTC. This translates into CASSLQETQYF. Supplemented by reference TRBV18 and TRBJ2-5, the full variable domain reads NAGVMQNPRHLVRRRGQEARLRCSPMKGHSHVYWYRQLPEEGLKFMVYLQKENIIDESGMPKERFSAEFPKEGPSILRIQQVVRGDSAAYFCASSLQETQYFGPGTRLLVL.